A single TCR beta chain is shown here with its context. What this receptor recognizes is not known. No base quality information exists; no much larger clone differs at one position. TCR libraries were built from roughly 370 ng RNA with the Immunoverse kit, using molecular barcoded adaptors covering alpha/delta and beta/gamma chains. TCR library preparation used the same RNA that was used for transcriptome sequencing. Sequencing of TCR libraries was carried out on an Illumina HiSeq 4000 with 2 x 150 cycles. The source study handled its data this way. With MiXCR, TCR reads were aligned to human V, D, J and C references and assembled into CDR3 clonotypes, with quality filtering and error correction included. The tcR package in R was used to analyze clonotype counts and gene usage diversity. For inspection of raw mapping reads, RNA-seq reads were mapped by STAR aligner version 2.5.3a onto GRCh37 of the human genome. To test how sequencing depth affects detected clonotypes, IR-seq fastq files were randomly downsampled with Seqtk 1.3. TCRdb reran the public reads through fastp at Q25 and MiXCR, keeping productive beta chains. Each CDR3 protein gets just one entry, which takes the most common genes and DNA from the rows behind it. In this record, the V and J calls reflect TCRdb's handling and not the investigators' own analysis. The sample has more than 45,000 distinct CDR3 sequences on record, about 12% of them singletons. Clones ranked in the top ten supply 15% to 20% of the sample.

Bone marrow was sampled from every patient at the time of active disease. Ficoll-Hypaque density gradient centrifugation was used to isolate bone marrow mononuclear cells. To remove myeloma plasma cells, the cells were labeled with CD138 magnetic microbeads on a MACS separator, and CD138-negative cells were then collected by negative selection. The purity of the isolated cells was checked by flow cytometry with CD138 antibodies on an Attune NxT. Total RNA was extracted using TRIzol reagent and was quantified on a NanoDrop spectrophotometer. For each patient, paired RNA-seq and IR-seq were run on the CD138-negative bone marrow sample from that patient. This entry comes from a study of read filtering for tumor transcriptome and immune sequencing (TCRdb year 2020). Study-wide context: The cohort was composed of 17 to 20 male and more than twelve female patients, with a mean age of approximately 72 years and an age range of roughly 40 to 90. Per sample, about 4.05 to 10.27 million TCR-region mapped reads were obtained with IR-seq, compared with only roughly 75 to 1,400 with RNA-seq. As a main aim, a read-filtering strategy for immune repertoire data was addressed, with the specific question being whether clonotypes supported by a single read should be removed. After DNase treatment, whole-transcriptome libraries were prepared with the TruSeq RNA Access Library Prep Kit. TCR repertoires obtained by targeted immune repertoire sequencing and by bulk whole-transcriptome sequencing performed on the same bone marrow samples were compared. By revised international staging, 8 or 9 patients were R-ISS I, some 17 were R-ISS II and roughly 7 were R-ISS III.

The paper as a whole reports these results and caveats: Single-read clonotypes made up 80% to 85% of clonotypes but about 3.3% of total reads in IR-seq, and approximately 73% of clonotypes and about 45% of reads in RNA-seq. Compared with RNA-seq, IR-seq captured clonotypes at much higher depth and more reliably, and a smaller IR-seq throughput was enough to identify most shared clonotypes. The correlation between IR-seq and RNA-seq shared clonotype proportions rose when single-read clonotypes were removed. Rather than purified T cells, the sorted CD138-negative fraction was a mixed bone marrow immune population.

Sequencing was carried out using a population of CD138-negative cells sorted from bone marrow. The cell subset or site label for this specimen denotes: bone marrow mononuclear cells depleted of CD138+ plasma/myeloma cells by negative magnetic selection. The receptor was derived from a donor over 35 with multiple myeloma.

The nucleotides are TGTGCCAGCAGCTTAGTTGGCTACACCTTC. This translates into CASSLVGYTF. The chain is assembled from TRBV7-9 and TRBJ1-2; the D gene cannot be resolved reliably. The germline V gene (reference sequence) provides CDR1 SEHNR and CDR2 FQNEAQ. Deletion took 1 base off V and 7 bases off J, with a span of 1 base between the germline ends. There are 10 amino acids in the CDR3, from cysteine to phenylalanine inclusive. Of all the DNA, just the CDR3 is kept, 30 bases in frame from base 1.